The 27 T cell receptor beta chains below were found in one sample sequenced in a study of cytomegalovirus exposure and HLA in healthy donors. The PCR was carried out with 60 Vbeta primers and 13 Jbeta primers. TCRdb's copy holds only in-frame clones and misses some; the assay was immunoSEQ multiplex PCR. The table lists roughly 190,000 clones, around 87% of them singletons, with 1.5% to 2% in the top ten. The specimen sequenced was PBMCs. Receptor source: a young woman in good health and CMV-seronegative.

The chain has TRBV2 and TRBJ2-7; 7 nucleotides align to TRBD2. V shed 7 bases and J 0 bases; nucleotides not matched to a gene: 0. Germline-derived CDR1 and CDR2 are SNHLY and FYNNEI. This CDR3 region has 12 residues. The CDR3 region is CASKRDSYEQYF. DNA for the CDR3: TGTGCCAGCAAGCGGGACTCCTACGAGCAGTACTTC.

The V call is TRBV6-1, the J call TRBJ1-6; D unresolved. Looked up from germline, CDR1 is MNHNS and CDR2 is SASEGT. The length of the CDR3 is 15 residues. The V end lost 5 bases, the J end lost 9 bases, and 17 bases lay between the germline ends. CDR3 DNA sequence: TGTGCCAGCAGTTCGAATACAGAAGGTAGTTCACCCCTCCACTTT. It translates to CASSSNTEGSSPLHF.

The rearrangement joins TRBV7-8 to TRBJ2-5; 11 bases agree with TRBD2. Germline-derived CDR1 and CDR2 are SGHVS and FQNEAQ. The CDR3 covers 18 residues. V dropped 3 bases and J dropped 3; count of bases not matched to a gene: 12. Written as DNA, the CDR3 is TGTGCCAGCAGCTTCGGGCTAGCGGGGGGAAGCCCTAAAGAGACCCAGTACTTC. This gives the protein CASSFGLAGGSPKETQYF.

This clone is a singleton in its sample. The V and J genes are TRBV5-1 and TRBJ2-7; 16 nucleotides agree with TRBD2. In germline, CDR1 is SGHRS, CDR2 YFSETQ. The CDR3 totals 17 residues. J gave up 1 base and V 4 bases, and 5 bases lay outside the gene matches. In DNA, the CDR3 is TGCGCCAGCAGCCCGGGACTAGCGGGAGGGTTTTCCTACGAGCAGTACTTC. As protein: CASSPGLAGGFSYEQYF.

J is TRBJ2-7 and V is TRBV28; the match to TRBD2 covers 8 bases. The CDR3 is 17 amino acids. With 7 bases clipped from V and 7 bases from J, the junction kept 21 bases outside the gene matches. Germline V gives CDR1 MDHEN, CDR2 SYDVKM. The CDR3 coding sequence is TGTGCCAGCACCTTCAGAATGGCGTACTCGCGCGGGGGGGAGCAGTACTTC. Residues: CASTFRMAYSRGGEQYF.

Here the CDR3 reads CASSQDRGREKLFF. The CDR3 bases are TGTGCCAGCAGCCAGGACAGGGGAAGGGAAAAACTGTTTTTT. The chain links TRBV7-2 to TRBJ1-4, with TRBD1 identical over 9 bases. The germline gives CDR1 SGHTA, CDR2 FQGNSA. The CDR3 contains 14 residues. Unmatched junction bases numbered 6, after V lost 5 bases and J lost 8 bases.

The chain is built from TRBV20-1 and TRBJ2-7; 8 bases line up with TRBD1. Germline V gives CDR1 DFQATT, CDR2 SNEGSKA (reference sequence). V trimming: 6 bases; J trimming: 6 bases; junction bases outside the gene matches: 4. The CDR3 extends over 11 amino acids. The CDR3 DNA reads as TGCAGTGCAAGGACAGGGAGCGAGCAGTACTTC. Its protein product is CSARTGSEQYF.

This chain links TRBV6-1 with TRBJ1-5, with D possibly being TRBD1 (6 bases). The V end was cut by 2 bases, the J end by 11 bases, with 13 bases between. The CDR3 is made up of 13 amino acids. Looked up from germline, CDR1 is MNHNS and CDR2 is SASEGT. The chain's CDR3 is CASSEYQGWSQHF. The CDR3 nucleotides are TGTGCCAGCAGTGAATATCAGGGGTGGTCCCAGCATTTT.

The rearrangement joins TRBV9 to TRBJ2-1, with unresolved D. Germline lookup yields CDR1 SGDLS and CDR2 YYNGEE. V lost 0 bases and J 0 bases, leaving 7 bases between the germline ends. The length of the CDR3 is 15 residues. DNA for the CDR3: TGTGCCAGCAGCGTAGCGGCTAGCTCCTACAATGAGCAGTTCTTC. It codes for CASSVAASSYNEQFF.

V gene TRBV5-1 combines with J gene TRBJ2-1; TRBD2 agrees at 7 bases. The length of the CDR3 is 13 residues. The germline V gene has CDR1 SGHRS and CDR2 YFSETQ. The V and J ends lost 4 bases and 8 bases, in that order; junction bases with no gene match: 6. DNA of the CDR3: TGCGCCAGCAGCCTGAGGGCGGGGGATGAGCAGTTCTTC. It translates to CASSLRAGDEQFF.

The chain carries TRBV5-1 and TRBJ2-3; 7 nucleotides match TRBD2. J was trimmed by 4 bases and V by 3 bases; bases with no gene match: 8. The CDR3 is made up of 15 amino acids. The germline gives CDR1 SGHRS, CDR2 YFSETQ. In DNA, the CDR3 is TGCGCCAGCAGCTCCGGACTAGGGCGCGCAGATACGCAGTATTTT. This translates into CASSSGLGRADTQYF.

This chain connects TRBV19 to TRBJ1-4; D possibly corresponds to TRBD1 (5 bases). V lost 1 base and J 13 bases, leaving 22 bases between the germline ends. From germline, CDR1 is LNHDA and CDR2 SQIVND (reference sequence). The CDR3 is 16 amino acids. The CDR3 coding sequence is TGTGCCAGTAGTATAGTCTACTTTGGGACTGAAAGGAGACTGTTTTTT. Protein: CASSIVYFGTERRLFF.

V and J are TRBV11-2 and TRBJ1-5; 7 bases map to TRBD1. The CDR3 runs 12 residues. CDR1 SGHAT and CDR2 FQNNGV come from the germline V gene. After removal of 1 base from V and 9 bases from J, the junction contained 0 bases not matched to a gene. CDR3 amino acids: CASSLGTGPQHF. The CDR3 nucleotides read TGTGCCAGCAGCTTAGGGACAGGGCCCCAGCATTTT.

The chain is built from TRBV6-5 and TRBJ2-3; 10 bases are a match to TRBD2. The CDR3 covers 13 residues. Looked up from germline, CDR1 is MNHEY and CDR2 is SVGAGI. Trimming cost V 6 bases and J 4 bases; bases outside gene matches: 1. The CDR3 DNA sequence: TGTGCCAGCAGGCTAGCGGGGGCAGATACGCAGTATTTT. As protein: CASRLAGADTQYF.

The chain joins TRBV6-5 to TRBJ2-5; D is undetermined. The V gene lost 5 bases and the J gene lost 0 bases, with 7 bases spanning the gap. The CDR3 length is 13 residues. In germline, CDR1 is MNHEY, CDR2 SVGAGI. The CDR3 DNA sequence: TGTGCCAGCAGTGAAGCCTACCAAGAGACCCAGTACTTC. Its protein is CASSEAYQETQYF.

As to this clone: Sequence at one end of the junction differs from germline and may be a read error. V is TRBV7-7 and J is TRBJ2-5; 7 nucleotides match TRBD2. CDR1 is SSHAT, CDR2 FNYEAQ, per germline (reference sequence). This CDR3 is 14 amino acids long. CDR3: CASSPGGGRETQYF. The CDR3 DNA is TGTGCTAGCAGCCCTGGCGGGGGTAGAGAGACCCAGTACTTC. Variable domain in full (rest from reference TRBV7-7 and TRBJ2-5): GAGVSQSPRYKVTKRGQDVTLRCDPISSHATLYWYQQALGQGPEFLTYFNYEAQPDKSGLPSDRFSAERPEGSISTLTIQRTEQRDSAMYRCASSPGGGRETQYFGPGTRLLVL.

This chain joins TRBV2 and TRBJ1-4, with D perhaps TRBD1 (6 bases). The V gene lost 5 bases and the J gene lost 4 bases, with 11 bases spanning the gap. The CDR3 is 14 amino acids. Germline V gives CDR1 SNHLY, CDR2 FYNNEI. The chain's CDR3 is CASSPGTINEKLFF. The DNA of the CDR3 is TGTGCCAGCAGTCCCGGGACAATTAATGAAAAACTGTTTTTT. The complete variable domain, with remaining parts taken from reference TRBV2 and TRBJ1-4, reads EPEVTQTPSHQVTQMGQEVILRCVPISNHLYFYWYRQILGQKVEFLVSFYNNEISEKSEIFDDQFSVERPDGSNFTLKIRSTKLEDSAMYFCASSPGTINEKLFFGSGTQLSVL.

The chain links TRBV5-6 to TRBJ1-4; 7 nucleotides align to TRBD1. The CDR3 runs 16 residues. Germline V gives CDR1 SGHDT, CDR2 YYEEEE. Trimming cost V 0 bases and J 8 bases; bases outside gene matches: 10. CDR3: CASSLEQGNFEEKLFF. CDR3 DNA: TGTGCCAGCAGCTTGGAACAGGGGAATTTTGAGGAAAAACTGTTTTTT.

On this clone: This same CDR3 is encoded by further DNA sequences in the sample. The chain couples TRBV5-1 to TRBJ2-3; TRBD2 might be the D (5 bases). Germline V lookup: CDR1 SGHRS, CDR2 YFSETQ. This CDR3 spans 13 amino acids. V shed 4 bases and J shed 3 bases, with 9 bases lying between them. The CDR3 DNA follows: TGCGCCAGCAGCCTACCGGGAACAGATACGCAGTATTTT. This translates into CASSLPGTDTQYF.

The V gene is TRBV4-1, the J gene TRBJ2-1; 8 bases agree with TRBD1. J gave up 0 bases and V 0 bases, and 13 bases lay outside the gene matches. The CDR3 is 20 residues long. From germline, CDR1 is MGHRA and CDR2 YSYEKL. CDR3 coding DNA: TGCGCCAGCAGCCAAGATCCGGGGACAGGTAGTTTTAGCTCCTACAATGAGCAGTTCTTC. Its translation is CASSQDPGTGSFSSYNEQFF.

This rearrangement joins TRBV2 to TRBJ1-5; 10 nucleotides align to TRBD1. The length of the CDR3 is 17 residues. Trimming at V came to 6 bases and at J to 11 bases, leaving 19 bases not matched to a gene. CDR1 is SNHLY and CDR2 is FYNNEI in the germline V gene. The chain's CDR3 is CASRVHRDRGGESAQHF. The CDR3 DNA follows: TGTGCCAGCAGAGTTCACCGGGACAGGGGTGGCGAATCAGCCCAGCATTTT.

This chain connects TRBV6-5 to TRBJ2-7, with D possibly TRBD1 on 5 matching bases. Per the germline V gene, CDR1 is MNHEY and CDR2 is SVGAGI. This CDR3 has 12 residues. Trimming shortened V by 4 bases and J by 1 base, and 5 bases separated the two germline ends. The CDR3 is CASSWTSYEQYF. In DNA, the CDR3 is TGTGCCAGCAGTTGGACATCCTACGAGCAGTACTTC.

There are a few counts of this clone. The rearrangement links TRBV4-1 to TRBJ1-2, with D hard to call. Germline CDR1 is MGHRA and CDR2 is YSYEKL. This CDR3 is 15 amino acids long. V lost 1 base and J 8 bases, leaving 17 bases between the germline ends. CDR3 nucleotide sequence: TGCGCCAGCAGCCAAGTGCCCGGAGACGTCTACGGCTACACCTTC. The encoded protein is CASSQVPGDVYGYTF.

The V gene is TRBV10-2, the J gene TRBJ1-1; D uncertain. This CDR3 comprises 11 residues. V lost 8 bases and J 8 bases, leaving 12 bases between the germline ends. Germline CDR1 is WSHSY and CDR2 is SAAADI. CDR3 coding DNA: TGCGCCAGCGGAGGGCCAACAGAAGCTTTCTTT. Its translation is CASGGPTEAFF.

The chain joins TRBV19 to TRBJ2-2; tentative D call: TRBD1 (6 bases). V was shortened by 7 bases and J by 6 bases, with 15 bases between the two germline ends. The CDR3 spans 14 residues. Germline CDR1 and CDR2: LNHDA and SQIVND (reference sequence). The CDR3 bases are TGTGCCAGTAACCCACAGGGACGCGCCGGGGAGCTGTTTTTT. Its translation is CASNPQGRAGELFF.

This chain connects TRBV11-1 to TRBJ2-1; D is perhaps TRBD1 (5 bases). V lost 5 bases, J lost 8 bases, and 13 bases lay in between. This CDR3 is built from 13 residues. CDR1 is SGHAT, CDR2 FQDESV, per germline (reference sequence). Written as DNA, the CDR3 is TGTGCCAGCAGCCGTGGGGCAGGCGATGAGCAGTTCTTC. Its translation is CASSRGAGDEQFF.

The gene calls are TRBV2 and TRBJ1-5, with D hard to call. Trimming shortened V by 7 bases and J by 4 bases, and 11 bases separated the two germline ends. CDR1 is SNHLY, CDR2 FYNNEI, per germline. The length of the CDR3 is 13 residues. The CDR3 loop reads CASTRGGNQPQHF. The CDR3 nucleotides read TGTGCCAGCACACGGGGAGGGAATCAGCCCCAGCATTTT. The whole variable domain, remainder taken from reference TRBV2 and TRBJ1-5, is EPEVTQTPSHQVTQMGQEVILRCVPISNHLYFYWYRQILGQKVEFLVSFYNNEISEKSEIFDDQFSVERPDGSNFTLKIRSTKLEDSAMYFCASTRGGNQPQHFGDGTRLSIL.